The rows below give T cell receptor beta chains drawn from one sample of a study of cytotoxic CD8 clonotypes in ibrutinib-treated CLL. Assay: immunoSEQ multiplex PCR; the TCRdb copy retains only in-frame clones and omits some. Of approximately 300,000 clones in the sample, about 80% were seen once. The starting material was PBMCs, obtained before ibrutinib treatment. All receptors derive from a human donor with chronic lymphocytic leukemia. Both conserved end residues are part of each CDR3. D genes are given only for firm matches. For some rows the clone size is stated as once, few or many, or as a class when expanded; others skip it.

clone_size	d_call	v_call	j_call	cdr3_nt	cdr3_aa
-	-	TRBV6-1	TRBJ2-7	TGTGCCAGCAGTGAACTTGTTTTCTCTTTCGACGAGCAGTACTTC	CASSELVFSFDEQYF
-	-	TRBV6-5	TRBJ2-1	TGTGCCAGCAGCAGCTCACCCCAGGGTACTGAGCAGTTCTTC	CASSSSPQGTEQFF
-	TRBD1	TRBV29-1	TRBJ2-7	TGCAGCACCCGGGGACAGTCCTACGAGCAGTACTTC	CSTRGQSYEQYF
-	TRBD2	TRBV7-2	TRBJ2-3	TGTGCCAGCAGGGGGACTAGCGGGAGGGGAGCAGATACGCAGTATTTT	CASRGTSGRGADTQYF
once	-	TRBV9	TRBJ1-1	TGTGCCAGCAGCGTAGGCCAGGGGCTCCCGAACACTGAAGCTTTCTTT	CASSVGQGLPNTEAFF
-	-	TRBV14	TRBJ2-7	TGTGCCAGCAGCCAATACTTTATGACGGGGGTCGAGCAGTACTTC	CASSQYFMTGVEQYF
-	-	TRBV15	TRBJ1-5	TGTGCCACCAGCAGAGCAGGGTATAGCAATCAGCCCCAGCATTTT	CATSRAGYSNQPQHF
-	TRBD1	TRBV6-1	TRBJ2-7	TGTGCCAGCAGTGAGCGGGACAGGGGGCCTATAGAGTACGAGCAGTACTTC	CASSERDRGPIEYEQYF
-	TRBD2	TRBV7-8	TRBJ2-1	TGTGCCAGCAGCCTTGGGACTAGCGGGAGCGTTTCCTACAATGAGCAGTTCTTC	CASSLGTSGSVSYNEQFF
-	-	TRBV27	TRBJ1-1	TGTGCCAGCAGTCCCTACACAGGGAGCACTGAAGCTTTCTTT	CASSPYTGSTEAFF
-	-	TRBV11-1	TRBJ2-7	TGTGCCAGCAGCAAACTAGGCTACGAGCAGTACTTC	CASSKLGYEQYF
-	-	TRBV18	TRBJ1-2	TGTGCCAGCTCACCGACCTCGAACGGGGACGGCTACACCTTC	CASSPTSNGDGYTF
-	-	TRBV5-1	TRBJ2-3	TGCGCCAGCAGCTTCACGGGAAACACAGATACGCAGTATTTT	CASSFTGNTDTQYF
once	-	TRBV27	TRBJ2-7	TGTGCCAGCAATAAGGGTCGCGAGCAGTACTTC	CASNKGREQYF
-	TRBD2	TRBV13	TRBJ2-3	TGTGCCAGCAGCTCCAGGACTAGCGGGAGTGGGACAGATACGCAGTATTTT	CASSSRTSGSGTDTQYF
once	TRBD2	TRBV5-1	TRBJ2-5	TGCGCCAGCAGCTCGAGCGGGAGGGTTGAGACCCAGTACTTC	CASSSSGRVETQYF
-	-	TRBV7-9	TRBJ2-7	TGTGCCAGCAGCTTAGACTTTATACAGGGACGATTTCAAGACTACGAGCAGTACTTC	CASSLDFIQGRFQDYEQYF
-	-	TRBV19	TRBJ1-5	TGTGCCAGTAGTGCTTACAATCAGCCCCAGCATTTT	CASSAYNQPQHF
-	TRBD1	TRBV27	TRBJ1-2	TGTGCCAGCAGTTCACAAGGGACAGCAAACTATGGCTACACCTTC	CASSSQGTANYGYTF
-	-	TRBV11-2	TRBJ2-7	TGTGCCAGCAGCCTAGGGTTAAGAAACTACGAGCAGTACTTC	CASSLGLRNYEQYF
-	-	TRBV5-1	TRBJ2-3	TGCGCCAGCAGCTTGCCCACCACAGATACGCAGTATTTT	CASSLPTTDTQYF
-	-	TRBV11-2	TRBJ2-3	TGTGCCAGCAGCTTAGGCAGGCTCTCAGATACGCAGTATTTT	CASSLGRLSDTQYF
-	-	TRBV6-5	TRBJ2-7	TGTGCCAGCAGCCCCCAAATTGGGGATCGGGAGCAGTACTTC	CASSPQIGDREQYF
-	-	TRBV28	TRBJ2-7	TGTGCCAGCAGTCTATCCAGTTACGAGCAGTACTTC	CASSLSSYEQYF
-	-	TRBV4-2	TRBJ2-3	TGTGCCAGCAGCCATCTAGGCACAGATACGCAGTATTTT	CASSHLGTDTQYF
-	-	TRBV4-2	TRBJ2-3	TGTGCCAGCAGCCAAGAGGGGAAGAGCACAGATACGCAGTATTTT	CASSQEGKSTDTQYF
-	-	TRBV30	TRBJ2-7	TGTGCCTGGAGCCCGAAGAGGGGGTCTTTCTACGAGCAGTACTTC	CAWSPKRGSFYEQYF
-	-	TRBV6-5	TRBJ1-3	TGTGCCAGCAGTTTTGGCAGCTTCTCTGGAAACACCATATATTTT	CASSFGSFSGNTIYF
-	TRBD2	TRBV27	TRBJ2-7	TGTGCCAGCAGTTTATCGCTTCCTGGGACTAGCGGTTCCTACGAGCAGTACTTC	CASSLSLPGTSGSYEQYF
-	-	TRBV30	TRBJ2-5	TGTGCCTGGATCTCCGGAGCGGTCACCTACTTC	CAWISGAVTYF
once	TRBD2	TRBV23-1	TRBJ2-5	TGCGCCAGCAGTCAACAAATCCTAGCGGGAGGGGAAGAGACCCAGTACTTC	CASSQQILAGGEETQYF
-	TRBD1	TRBV14	TRBJ2-3	TGTGCCAGCAGCCAGACAGGGGGATATAGCACAGATACGCAGTATTTT	CASSQTGGYSTDTQYF
-	TRBD2	TRBV7-2	TRBJ2-1	TGTGCCAGCAGCTTATCAGGGACTAGCGGACATAATGAGCAGTTCTTC	CASSLSGTSGHNEQFF
-	-	TRBV11-3	TRBJ2-7	TGTGCCGGCGGGGAAGAGGAGGGAGGCAGCGAGCAGTACTTC	CAGGEEEGGSEQYF